This TCR beta chain is from a study of blood T cell repertoires in COVID-19. Trimming shortened V by 2 bases and J by 9 bases, and 14 bases separated the two germline ends. Germline V CDR1 and CDR2: MGHRA, YSYEKL. CDR3 length: 13 amino acids. Cohort assignment relied on participant-reported clinical history. Produced via immunoSEQ multiplex PCR; TCRdb's table is partial and in-frame only. The sample lists 250,000 or so clones; roughly 80% were seen once. The chain is built from TRBV4-1 and TRBJ2-7; D is possibly TRBD2 (6 bases). Sequenced sample: PBMCs or T cells enriched from blood (not recorded which). The clonotype originates from a man over 45 who had recovered from COVID-19. CDR3 amino acids: CASSQTGVSSQYF. The CDR3 DNA follows: TGCGCCAGCAGCCAAACGGGGGTCTCGTCGCAGTACTTC.